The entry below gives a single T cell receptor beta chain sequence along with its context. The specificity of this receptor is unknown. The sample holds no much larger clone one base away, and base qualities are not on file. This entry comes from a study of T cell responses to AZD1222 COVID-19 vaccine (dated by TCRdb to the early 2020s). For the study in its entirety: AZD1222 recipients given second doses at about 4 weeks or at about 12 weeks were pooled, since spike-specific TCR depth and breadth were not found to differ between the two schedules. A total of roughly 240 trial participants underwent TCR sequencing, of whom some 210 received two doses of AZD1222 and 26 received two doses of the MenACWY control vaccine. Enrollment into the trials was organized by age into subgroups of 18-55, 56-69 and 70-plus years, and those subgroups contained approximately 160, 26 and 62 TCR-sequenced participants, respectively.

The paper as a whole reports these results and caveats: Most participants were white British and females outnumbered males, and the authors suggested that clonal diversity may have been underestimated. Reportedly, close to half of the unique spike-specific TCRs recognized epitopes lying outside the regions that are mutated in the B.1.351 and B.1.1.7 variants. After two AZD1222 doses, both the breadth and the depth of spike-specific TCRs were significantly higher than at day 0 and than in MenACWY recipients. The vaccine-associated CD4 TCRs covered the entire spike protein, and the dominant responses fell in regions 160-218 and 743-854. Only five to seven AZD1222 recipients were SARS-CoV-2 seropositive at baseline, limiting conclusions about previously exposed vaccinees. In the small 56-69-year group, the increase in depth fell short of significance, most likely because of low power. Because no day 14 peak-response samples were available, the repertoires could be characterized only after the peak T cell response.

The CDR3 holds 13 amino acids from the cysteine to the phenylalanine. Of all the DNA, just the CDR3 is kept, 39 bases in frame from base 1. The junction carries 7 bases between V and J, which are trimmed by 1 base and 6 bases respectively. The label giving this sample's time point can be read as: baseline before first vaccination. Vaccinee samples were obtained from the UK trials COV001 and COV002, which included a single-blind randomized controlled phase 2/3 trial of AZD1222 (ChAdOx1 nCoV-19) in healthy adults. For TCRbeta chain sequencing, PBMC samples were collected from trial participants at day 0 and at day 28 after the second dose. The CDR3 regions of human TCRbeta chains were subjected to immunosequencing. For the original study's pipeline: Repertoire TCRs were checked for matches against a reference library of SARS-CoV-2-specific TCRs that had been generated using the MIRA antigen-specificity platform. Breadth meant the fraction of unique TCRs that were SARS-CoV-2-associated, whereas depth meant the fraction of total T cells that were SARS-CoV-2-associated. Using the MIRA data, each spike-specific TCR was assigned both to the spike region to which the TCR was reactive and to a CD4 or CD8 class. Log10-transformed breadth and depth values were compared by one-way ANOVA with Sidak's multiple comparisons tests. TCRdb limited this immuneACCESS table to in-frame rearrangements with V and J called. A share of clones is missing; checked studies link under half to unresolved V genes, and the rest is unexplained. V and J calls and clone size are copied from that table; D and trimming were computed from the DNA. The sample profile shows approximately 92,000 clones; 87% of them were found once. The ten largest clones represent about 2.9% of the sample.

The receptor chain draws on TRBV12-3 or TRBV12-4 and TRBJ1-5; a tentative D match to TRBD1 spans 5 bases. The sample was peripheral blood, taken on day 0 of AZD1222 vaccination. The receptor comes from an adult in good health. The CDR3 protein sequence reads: CASSLGRGQPQHF. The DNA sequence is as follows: TGTGCCAGCAGTTTAGGGAGGGGTCAGCCCCAGCATTTT.